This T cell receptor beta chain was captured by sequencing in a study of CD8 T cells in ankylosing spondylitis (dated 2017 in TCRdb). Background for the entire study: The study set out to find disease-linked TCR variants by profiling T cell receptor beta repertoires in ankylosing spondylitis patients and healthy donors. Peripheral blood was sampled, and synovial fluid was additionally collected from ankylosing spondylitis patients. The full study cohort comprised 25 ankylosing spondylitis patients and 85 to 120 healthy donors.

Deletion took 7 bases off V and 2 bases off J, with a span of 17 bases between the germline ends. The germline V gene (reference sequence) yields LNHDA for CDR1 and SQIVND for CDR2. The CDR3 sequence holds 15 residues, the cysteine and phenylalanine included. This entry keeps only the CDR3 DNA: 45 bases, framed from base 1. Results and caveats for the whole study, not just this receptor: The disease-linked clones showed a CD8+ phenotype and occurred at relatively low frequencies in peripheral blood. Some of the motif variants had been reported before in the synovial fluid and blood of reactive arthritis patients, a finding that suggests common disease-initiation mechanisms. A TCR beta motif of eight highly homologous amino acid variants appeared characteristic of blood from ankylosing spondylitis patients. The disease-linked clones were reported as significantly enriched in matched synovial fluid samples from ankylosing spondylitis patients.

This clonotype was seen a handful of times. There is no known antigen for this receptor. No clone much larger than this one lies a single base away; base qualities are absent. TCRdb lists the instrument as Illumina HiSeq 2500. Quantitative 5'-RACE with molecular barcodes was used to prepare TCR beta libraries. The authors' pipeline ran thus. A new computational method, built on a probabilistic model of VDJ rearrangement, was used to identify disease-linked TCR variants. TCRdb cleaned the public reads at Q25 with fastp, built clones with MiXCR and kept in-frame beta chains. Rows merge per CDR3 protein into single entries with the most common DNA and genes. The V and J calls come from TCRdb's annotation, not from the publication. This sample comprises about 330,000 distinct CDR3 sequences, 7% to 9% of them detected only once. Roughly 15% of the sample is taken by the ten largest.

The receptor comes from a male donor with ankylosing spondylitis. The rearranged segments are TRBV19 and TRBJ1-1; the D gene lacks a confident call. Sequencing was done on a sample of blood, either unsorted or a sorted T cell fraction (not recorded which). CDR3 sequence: CASKENSRGNTEAFF. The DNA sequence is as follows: TGTGCCAGTAAGGAGAACAGTCGAGGAAACACTGAAGCTTTCTTT.